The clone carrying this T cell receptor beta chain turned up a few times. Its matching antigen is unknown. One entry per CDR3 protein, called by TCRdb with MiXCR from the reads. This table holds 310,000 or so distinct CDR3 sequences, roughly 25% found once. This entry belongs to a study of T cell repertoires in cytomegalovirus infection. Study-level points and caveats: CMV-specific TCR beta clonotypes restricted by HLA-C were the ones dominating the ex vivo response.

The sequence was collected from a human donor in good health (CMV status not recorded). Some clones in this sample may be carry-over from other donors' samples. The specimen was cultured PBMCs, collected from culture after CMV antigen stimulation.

The CDR3 loop is CASSHDRAAGEKLFF. The CDR3 DNA reads TGCGCCAGCAGCCACGACCGGGCGGCGGGTGAAAAACTGTTTTTT. The gene calls are TRBV4-1 and TRBJ1-4; D call uncertain. This CDR3 has 15 residues. Trimming took 3 bases from V and 7 from J, leaving 15 bases between them. Per germline, CDR1 MGHRA and CDR2 YSYEKL.